The sequence of this T cell receptor beta chain was determined in a study of vaccination effects on CD4 cells after COVID-19. Points from the study as a whole: Marked clonal contraction was seen in infection- and vaccine-induced clones late after vaccination. Healthy vaccinees' vaccine-induced clones included only 1 of 255 cross-reacting with common cold coronaviruses.

This CDR3 is 15 amino acids long. Trimming cost V 6 bases and J 0 bases, with 14 bases left between them. Germline-derived CDR1 and CDR2 are SNHLY and FYNNEI. Viral peptide pool expansion of antigen-specific CD4+ T cells preceded sequencing in the ViraFEST assay. Isolating CD4+ T cells followed 9 to 10 days of culture. None of the vaccinated had previously contracted SARS-CoV-2, and their nucleocapsid antibodies tested negative. A half-volume exchange with IL-2 medium occurred on days 3 and 7. Using immunoSEQ multiplex PCR, the repertoire was profiled, and TCRdb retains in-frame clones only, with some absent. The data hold tens of thousands of clones, with about 70% observed a single time. On this clone: Its antigen is unknown.

The genes are TRBV2 and TRBJ1-1; TRBD1 might be the D (5 bases). The receptor's source is a human donor who received a COVID-19 vaccine. Sequencing used CD4+ T cells from PBMCs cultured with HCoV-NL63 spike peptides, obtained before COVID-19 vaccination. The CDR3 reads CASRERQSLNTEAFF. CDR3 sequence (DNA): TGTGCCAGCAGGGAGAGACAGTCCCTGAACACTGAAGCTTTCTTT.